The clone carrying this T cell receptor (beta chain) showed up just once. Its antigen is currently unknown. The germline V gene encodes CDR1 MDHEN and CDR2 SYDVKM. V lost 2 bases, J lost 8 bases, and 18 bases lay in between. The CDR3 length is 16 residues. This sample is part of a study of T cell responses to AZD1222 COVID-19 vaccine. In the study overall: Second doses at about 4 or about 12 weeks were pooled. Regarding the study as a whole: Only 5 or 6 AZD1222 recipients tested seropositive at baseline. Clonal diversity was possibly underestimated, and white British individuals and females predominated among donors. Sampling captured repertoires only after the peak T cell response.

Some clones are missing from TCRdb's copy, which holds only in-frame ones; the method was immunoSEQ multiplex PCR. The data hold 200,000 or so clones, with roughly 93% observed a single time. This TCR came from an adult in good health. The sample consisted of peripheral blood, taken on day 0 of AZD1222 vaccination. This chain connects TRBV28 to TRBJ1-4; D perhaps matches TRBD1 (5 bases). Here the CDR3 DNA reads TGTGCCAGCAGTTTAAGTGTCGGGGGAGGATACGAAAAACTGTTTTTT. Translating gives CASSLSVGGGYEKLFF.